The entry below describes one T cell receptor beta chain. Germline V gives CDR1 SGHVS, CDR2 FNYEAQ. The V end lost 1 base, the J end lost 4 bases, and 13 bases lay between the germline ends. The CDR3 has 15 amino acids. The sample originates from a study of blood T cell repertoires in COVID-19. Participants came from some 23 US areas, aged about 18 to 100 years. Allocation to cohorts depended on clinical history reported by the participants. Per the original data handling: Estimated nucleated cell counts came from reference gene primer amplification. Measured with immunoSEQ multiplex PCR; TCRdb has only the in-frame clones, and not every one. The DNA gave D and trimming, while V, J and clone size come from that table. The data contain a few hundred thousand clones, 75% to 90% of them singletons.

The sample was PBMCs or T cells enriched from blood (not recorded which). The chain joins TRBV7-6 to TRBJ1-1, with no clear D. This sequence was found in a woman aged 50 to 60 who had recovered from COVID-19. CDR3 residues: CASSLGSGPSTEAFF. CDR3 bases: TGTGCCAGCAGCTTAGGATCCGGTCCTTCCACTGAAGCTTTCTTT.